This T cell receptor (beta chain) comes out of a study of identical twins. This clonotype came up a few times. CDR1 and CDR2 from the germline V gene are DFQATT and SNEGSKA (reference sequence). This CDR3 comprises 13 residues. After removal of 4 bases from V and 3 bases from J, the junction contained 5 bases not matched to a gene. One entry per CDR3 protein, called by TCRdb with MiXCR from the 5' RACE reads. The table has roughly 540,000 distinct CDR3 sequences, under 25% seen once. These sequences were also reported in another study, on T cells expressing NK-cell markers. As reported in that work: Restriction of sorting to alpha-beta TCR T cells was accomplished in several experiments using an anti-gamma-delta TCR antibody.

This chain links TRBV20-1 with TRBJ1-2; TRBD1 agrees at 7 bases. Sequencing was carried out using CD4+ T cells sorted from blood. This clonotype originated in a woman in her late teens or twenties in good health. The CDR3 nucleotides read TGCAGTGCTACGAGACAGGGAGACTATGGCTACACCTTC. It encodes CSATRQGDYGYTF.